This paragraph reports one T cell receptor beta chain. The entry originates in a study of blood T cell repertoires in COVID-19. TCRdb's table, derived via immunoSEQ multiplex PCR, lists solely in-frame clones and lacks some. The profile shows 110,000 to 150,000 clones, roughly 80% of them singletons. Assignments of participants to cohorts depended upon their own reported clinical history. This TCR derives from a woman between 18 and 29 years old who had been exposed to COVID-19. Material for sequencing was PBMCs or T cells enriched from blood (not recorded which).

CDR3 region: CSVGGPSGRDTQYF. CDR3 in DNA: TGCAGCGTTGGGGGGCCTAGCGGGAGAGATACGCAGTATTTT. V and J are TRBV29-1 and TRBJ2-3; 10 bases map to TRBD2. Trimming cost V 4 bases and J 5 bases; bases outside gene matches: 6. The CDR3 is made up of 14 amino acids. Germline lookup yields CDR1 SQVTM and CDR2 ANQGSEA.